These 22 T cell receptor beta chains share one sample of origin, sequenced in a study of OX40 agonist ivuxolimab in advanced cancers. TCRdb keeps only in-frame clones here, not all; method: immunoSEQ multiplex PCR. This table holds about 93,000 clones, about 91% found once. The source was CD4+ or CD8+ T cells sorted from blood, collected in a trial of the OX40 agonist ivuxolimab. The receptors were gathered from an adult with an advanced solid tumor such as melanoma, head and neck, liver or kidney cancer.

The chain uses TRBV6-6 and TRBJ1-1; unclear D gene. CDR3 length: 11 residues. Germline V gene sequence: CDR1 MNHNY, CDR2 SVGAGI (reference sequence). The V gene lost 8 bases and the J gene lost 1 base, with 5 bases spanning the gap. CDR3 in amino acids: CASVSNTEAFF. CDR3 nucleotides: TGTGCCAGCGTGTCGAACACTGAAGCTTTCTTT.

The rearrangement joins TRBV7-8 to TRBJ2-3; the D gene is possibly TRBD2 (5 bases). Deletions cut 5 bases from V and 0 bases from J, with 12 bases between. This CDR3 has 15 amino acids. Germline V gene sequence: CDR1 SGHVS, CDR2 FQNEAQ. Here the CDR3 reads CASSQRAGSTDTQYF. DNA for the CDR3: TGTGCCAGCAGCCAGCGCGCGGGTAGCACAGATACGCAGTATTTT.

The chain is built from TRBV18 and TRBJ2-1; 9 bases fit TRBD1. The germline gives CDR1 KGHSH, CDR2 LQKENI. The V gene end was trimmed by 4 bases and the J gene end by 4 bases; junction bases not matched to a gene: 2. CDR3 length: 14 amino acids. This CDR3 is CASSRDRDYNEQFF. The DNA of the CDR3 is TGTGCCAGCTCACGGGACAGGGATTACAATGAGCAGTTCTTC.

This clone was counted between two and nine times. CDR3 residues: CASSYSLNTEAFF. The CDR3 nucleotides are TGTGCCAGCAGTTACTCACTCAACACTGAAGCTTTCTTT. The chain couples TRBV6-5 to TRBJ1-1; D is uncertain. The germline V gene encodes CDR1 MNHEY and CDR2 SVGAGI. V was pared by 0 bases and J by 2 bases, with 4 bases between. This CDR3 region has 13 residues.

This CDR3 is CASGFSSGRIYGELFF. CDR3 nucleotides: TGTGCTAGTGGTTTCTCTAGCGGGAGGATCTACGGGGAGCTGTTTTTT. The rearrangement links TRBV12-5 to TRBJ2-2; TRBD2 matches 11 bases. The ends lost 3 bases at V and 7 bases at J; junction bases unmatched: 7. The germline gives CDR1 LGHNT, CDR2 FRNRAP. The CDR3 has 16 amino acids.

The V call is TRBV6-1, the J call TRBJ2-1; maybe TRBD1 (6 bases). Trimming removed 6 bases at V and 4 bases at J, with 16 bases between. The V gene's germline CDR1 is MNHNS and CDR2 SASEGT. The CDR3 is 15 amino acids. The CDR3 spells CASSPQGLYYNEQFF. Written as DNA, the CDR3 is TGTGCCAGCAGCCCTCAGGGGTTATATTACAATGAGCAGTTCTTC.

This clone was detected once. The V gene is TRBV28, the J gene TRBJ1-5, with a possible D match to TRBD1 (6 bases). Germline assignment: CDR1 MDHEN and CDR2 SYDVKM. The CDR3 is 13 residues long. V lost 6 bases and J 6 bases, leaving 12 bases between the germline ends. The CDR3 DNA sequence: TGTGCCAGCAGGTTGGTAGGGGGTCAGCCCCAGCATTTT. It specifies CASRLVGGQPQHF. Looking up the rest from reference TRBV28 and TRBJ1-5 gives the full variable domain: DVKVTQSSRYLVKRTGEKVFLECVQDMDHENMFWYRQDPGLGLRLIYFSYDVKMKEKGDIPEGYSVSREKKERFSLILESASTNQTSMYLCASRLVGGQPQHFGDGTRLSIL.

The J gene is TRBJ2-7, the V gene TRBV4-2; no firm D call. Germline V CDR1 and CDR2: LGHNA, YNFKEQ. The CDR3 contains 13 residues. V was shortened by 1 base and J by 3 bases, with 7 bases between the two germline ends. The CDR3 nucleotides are TGTGCCAGCAGCCAAGTTGGAAACTACGAGCAGTACTTC. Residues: CASSQVGNYEQYF.

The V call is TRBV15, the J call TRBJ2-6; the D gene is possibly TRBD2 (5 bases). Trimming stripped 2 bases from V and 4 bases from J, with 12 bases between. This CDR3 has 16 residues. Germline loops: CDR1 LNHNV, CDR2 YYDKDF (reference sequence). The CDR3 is CATSRREGTGANVLTF. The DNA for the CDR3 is TGTGCCACCAGCAGACGCGAGGGTACCGGGGCCAACGTCCTGACTTTC.

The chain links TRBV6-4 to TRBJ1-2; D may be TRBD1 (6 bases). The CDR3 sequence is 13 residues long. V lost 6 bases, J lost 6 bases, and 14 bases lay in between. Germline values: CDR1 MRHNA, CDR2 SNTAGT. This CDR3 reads CASSDGGGDGYTF. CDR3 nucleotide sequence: TGTGCCAGCAGCGACGGGGGGGGCGATGGCTACACCTTC.

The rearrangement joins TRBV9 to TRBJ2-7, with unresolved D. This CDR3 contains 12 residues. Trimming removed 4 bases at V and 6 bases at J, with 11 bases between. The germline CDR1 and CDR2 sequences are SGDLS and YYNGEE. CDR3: CASSPHLGEQYF. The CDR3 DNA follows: TGTGCCAGCAGCCCCCATCTGGGCGAGCAGTACTTC.

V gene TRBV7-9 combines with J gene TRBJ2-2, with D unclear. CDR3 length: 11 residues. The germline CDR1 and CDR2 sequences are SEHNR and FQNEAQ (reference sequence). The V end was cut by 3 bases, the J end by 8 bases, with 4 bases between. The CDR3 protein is CASSFEGELFF. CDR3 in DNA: TGTGCCAGCAGCTTTGAGGGGGAGCTGTTTTTT.

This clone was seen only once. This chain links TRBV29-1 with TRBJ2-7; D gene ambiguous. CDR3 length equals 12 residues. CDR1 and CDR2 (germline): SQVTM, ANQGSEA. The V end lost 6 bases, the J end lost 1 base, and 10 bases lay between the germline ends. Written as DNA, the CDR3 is TGCAGCGTGCGGACGGCTTCCTACGAGCAGTACTTC. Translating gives CSVRTASYEQYF.

This CDR3 is CASSLTKSLGYTF. For the CDR3, the DNA is TGTGCCAGCAGCTTGACTAAGTCGTTGGGCTACACCTTC. The chain uses TRBV7-2 and TRBJ1-2, with no clear D. Germline V CDR1 and CDR2: SGHTA, FQGNSA. The CDR3 loop spans 13 amino acids. V dropped 3 bases and J dropped 8 bases, with 13 bases sitting between them.

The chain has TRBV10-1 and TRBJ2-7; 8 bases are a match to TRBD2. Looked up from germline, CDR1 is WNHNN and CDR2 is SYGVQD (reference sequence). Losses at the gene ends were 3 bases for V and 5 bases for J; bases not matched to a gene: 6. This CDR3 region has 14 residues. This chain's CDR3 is CASSDSGLVDEQYF. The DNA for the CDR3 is TGCGCCAGCAGTGACTCGGGACTAGTGGACGAGCAGTACTTC.

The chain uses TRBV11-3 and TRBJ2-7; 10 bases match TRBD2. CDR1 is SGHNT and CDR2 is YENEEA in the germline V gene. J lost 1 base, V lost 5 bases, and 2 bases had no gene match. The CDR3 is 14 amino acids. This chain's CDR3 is CASSRTSGSYEQYF. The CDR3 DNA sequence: TGTGCCAGCAGCCGGACTAGCGGATCCTACGAGCAGTACTTC.

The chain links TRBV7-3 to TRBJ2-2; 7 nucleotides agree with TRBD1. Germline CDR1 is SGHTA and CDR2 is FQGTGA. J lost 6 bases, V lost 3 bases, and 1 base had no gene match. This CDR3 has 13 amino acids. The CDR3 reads CASSFQGAGELFF. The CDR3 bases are TGTGCCAGCAGCTTTCAGGGGGCCGGGGAGCTGTTTTTT.

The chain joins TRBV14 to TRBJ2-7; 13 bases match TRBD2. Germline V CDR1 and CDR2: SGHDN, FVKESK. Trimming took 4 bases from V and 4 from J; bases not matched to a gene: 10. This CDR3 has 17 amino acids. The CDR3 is CASSRGTSGMGTYEQYF. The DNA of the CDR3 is TGTGCCAGCAGCCGGGGGACTAGCGGGATGGGTACGTACGAGCAGTACTTC.

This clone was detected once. This CDR3 reads CASAFMNTEAFF. CDR3 nucleotide sequence: TGTGCTAGTGCTTTCATGAACACTGAAGCTTTCTTT. The V gene is TRBV12-5, the J gene TRBJ1-1; D call uncertain. Trimming removed 7 bases at V and 0 bases at J, with 6 bases between. This CDR3 has 12 residues. Germline CDR1 LGHNT, CDR2 FRNRAP.

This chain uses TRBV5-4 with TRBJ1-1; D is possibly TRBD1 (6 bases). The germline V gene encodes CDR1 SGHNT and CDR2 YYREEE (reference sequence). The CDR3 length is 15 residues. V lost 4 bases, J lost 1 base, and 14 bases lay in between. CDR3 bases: TGTGCCAGCAGCCCCAGGGGATCAGCGAACACTGAAGCTTTCTTT. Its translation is CASSPRGSANTEAFF.

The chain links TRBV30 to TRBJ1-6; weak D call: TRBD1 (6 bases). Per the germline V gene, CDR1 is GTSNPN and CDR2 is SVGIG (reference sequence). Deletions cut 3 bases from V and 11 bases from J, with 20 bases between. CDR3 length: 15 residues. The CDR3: CAWRGSGQKGAPLHF. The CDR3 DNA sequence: TGTGCCTGGAGGGGATCGGGACAAAAAGGGGCACCCCTCCACTTT.

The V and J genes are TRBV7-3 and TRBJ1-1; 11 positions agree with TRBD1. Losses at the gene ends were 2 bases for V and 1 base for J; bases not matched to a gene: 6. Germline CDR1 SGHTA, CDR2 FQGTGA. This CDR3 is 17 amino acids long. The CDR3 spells CASSLRGGQGANTEAFF. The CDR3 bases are TGTGCCAGCAGCTTACGCGGCGGACAGGGGGCGAACACTGAAGCTTTCTTT. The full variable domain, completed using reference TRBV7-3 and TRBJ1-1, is GAGVSQTPSNKVTEKGKYVELRCDPISGHTALYWYRQSLGQGPEFLIYFQGTGAADDSGLPNDRFFAVRPEGSVSTLKIQRTERGDSAVYLCASSLRGGQGANTEAFFGQGTRLTVV.